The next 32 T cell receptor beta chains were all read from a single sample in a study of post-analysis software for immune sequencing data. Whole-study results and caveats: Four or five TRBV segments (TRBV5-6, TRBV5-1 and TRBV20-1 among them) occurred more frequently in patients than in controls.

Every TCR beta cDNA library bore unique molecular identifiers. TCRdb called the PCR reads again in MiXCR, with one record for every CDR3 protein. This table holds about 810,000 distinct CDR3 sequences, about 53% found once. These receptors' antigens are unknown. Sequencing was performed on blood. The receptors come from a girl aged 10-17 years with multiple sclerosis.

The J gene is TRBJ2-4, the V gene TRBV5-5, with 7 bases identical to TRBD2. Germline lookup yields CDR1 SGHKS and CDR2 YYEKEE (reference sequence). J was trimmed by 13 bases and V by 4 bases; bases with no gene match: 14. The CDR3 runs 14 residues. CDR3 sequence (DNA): TGTGCCAGCAGCACACGGGACTATTTAGGGGAGCAGTACTTC. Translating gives CASSTRDYLGEQYF. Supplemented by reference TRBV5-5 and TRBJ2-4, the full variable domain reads DAGVTQSPTHLIKTRGQQVTLRCSPISGHKSVSWYQQVLGQGPQFIFQYYEKEERGRGNFPDRFSARQFPNYSSELNVNALLLGDSALYLCASSTRDYLGEQYFGAGTRLSVL.

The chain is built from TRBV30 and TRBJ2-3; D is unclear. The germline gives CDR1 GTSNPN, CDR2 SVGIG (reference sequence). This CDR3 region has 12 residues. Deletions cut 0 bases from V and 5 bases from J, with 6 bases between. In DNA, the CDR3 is TGTGCCTGGAGTGTACCCCAAGATACGCAGTATTTT. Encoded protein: CAWSVPQDTQYF. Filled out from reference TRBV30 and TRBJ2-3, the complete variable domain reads SQTIHQWPATLVQPVGSPLSLECTVEGTSNPNLYWYRQAAGRGLQLLFYSVGIGQISSEVPQNLSASRPQDRQFILSSKKLLLSDSGFYLCAWSVPQDTQYFGPGTRLTVL.

The CDR3 DNA reads as TGCAGCCCAGCCAGGGCGGGGAGCACTGAAGCTTTCTTT. It specifies CSPARAGSTEAFF. The chain couples TRBV29-1 to TRBJ1-1; D possibly corresponds to TRBD1 (5 bases). Trimming took off 8 bases at V and 4 bases at J, with 17 bases between the two ends. The CDR3 has 13 amino acids. Germline V gene lookup returns CDR1 SQVTM and CDR2 ANQGSEA.

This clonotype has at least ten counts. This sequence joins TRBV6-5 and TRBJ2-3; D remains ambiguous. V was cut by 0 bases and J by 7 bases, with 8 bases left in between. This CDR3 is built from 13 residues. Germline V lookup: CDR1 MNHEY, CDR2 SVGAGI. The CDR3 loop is CASSYSPVNTQYF. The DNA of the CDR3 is TGTGCCAGCAGTTACTCTCCGGTAAATACGCAGTATTTT.

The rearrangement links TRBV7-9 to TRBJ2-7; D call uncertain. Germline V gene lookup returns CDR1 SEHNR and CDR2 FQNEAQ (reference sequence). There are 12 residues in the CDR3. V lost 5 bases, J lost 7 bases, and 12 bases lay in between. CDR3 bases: TGTGCCAGCAGCCGTGAGCTGGATGAGCAGTACTTC. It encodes CASSRELDEQYF. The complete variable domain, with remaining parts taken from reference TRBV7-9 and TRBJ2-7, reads DTGVSQNPRHKITKRGQNVTFRCDPISEHNRLYWYRQTLGQGPEFLTYFQNEAQLEKSRLLSDRFSAERPKGSFSTLEIQRTEQGDSAMYLCASSRELDEQYFGPGTRLTVT.

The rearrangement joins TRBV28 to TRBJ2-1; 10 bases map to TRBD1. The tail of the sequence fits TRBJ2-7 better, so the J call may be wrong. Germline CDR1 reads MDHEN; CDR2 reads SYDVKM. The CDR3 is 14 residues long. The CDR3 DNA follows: TGTGCCAGCAGTTGGGACAGGGGTCGGTACGAGCAGTACTTC. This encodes CASSWDRGRYEQYF.

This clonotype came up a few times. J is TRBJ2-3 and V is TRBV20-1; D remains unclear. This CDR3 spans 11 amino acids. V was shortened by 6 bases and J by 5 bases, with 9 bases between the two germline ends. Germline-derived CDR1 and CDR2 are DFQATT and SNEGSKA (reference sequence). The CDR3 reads CSASTKDTQYF. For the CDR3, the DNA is TGCAGTGCCTCCACGAAAGATACGCAGTATTTT.

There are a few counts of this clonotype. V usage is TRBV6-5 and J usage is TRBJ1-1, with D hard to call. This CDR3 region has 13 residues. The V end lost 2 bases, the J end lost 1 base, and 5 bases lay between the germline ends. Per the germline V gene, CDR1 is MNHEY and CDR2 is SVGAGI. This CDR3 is CASSYGSNTEAFF. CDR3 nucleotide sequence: TGTGCCAGCAGTTACGGGTCGAACACTGAAGCTTTCTTT.

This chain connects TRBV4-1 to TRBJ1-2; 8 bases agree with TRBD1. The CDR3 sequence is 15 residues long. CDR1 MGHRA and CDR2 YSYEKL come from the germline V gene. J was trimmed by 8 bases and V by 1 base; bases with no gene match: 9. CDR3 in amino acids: CASSQARDRPRGYTF. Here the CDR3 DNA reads TGCGCCAGCAGCCAAGCCCGGGACAGGCCGCGGGGCTACACCTTC.

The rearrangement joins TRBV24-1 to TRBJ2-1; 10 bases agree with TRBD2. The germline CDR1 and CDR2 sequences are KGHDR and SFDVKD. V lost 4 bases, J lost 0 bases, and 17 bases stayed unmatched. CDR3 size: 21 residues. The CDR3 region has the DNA TGTGCCACCAGTGAAAAACCTAGCGGGAGACGGTTCTACTCCTCCTACAATGAGCAGTTCTTC. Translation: CATSEKPSGRRFYSSYNEQFF.

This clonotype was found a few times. CDR3 loop: CASSVDSVRTGELFF. In DNA form, the CDR3 reads TGTGCCAGCAGCGTAGATAGCGTTCGCACCGGGGAGCTGTTTTTT. The chain employs TRBV9 and TRBJ2-2; maybe TRBD2 (5 bases). Germline CDR1 and CDR2: SGDLS and YYNGEE. This CDR3 spans 15 amino acids. The V end was cut by 0 bases, the J end by 4 bases, with 10 bases between.

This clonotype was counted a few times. CDR3 nucleotides: TGCAGTGCTCCTGGGGGACAGGGTCCTTCGGGTGGCTACACCTTC. Its protein is CSAPGGQGPSGGYTF. This chain joins TRBV20-1 and TRBJ1-2; 9 nucleotides agree with TRBD1. This CDR3 has 15 residues. Germline CDR1 is DFQATT and CDR2 is SNEGSKA (reference sequence). Unmatched junction bases numbered 14, after V lost 5 bases and J lost 7 bases.

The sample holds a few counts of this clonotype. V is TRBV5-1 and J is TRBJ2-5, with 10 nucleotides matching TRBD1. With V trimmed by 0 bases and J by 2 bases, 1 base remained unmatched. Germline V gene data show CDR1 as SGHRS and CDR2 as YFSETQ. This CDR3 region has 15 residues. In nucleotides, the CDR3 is TGCGCCAGCAGCTTGGGGGACAGGGGACAAGAGACCCAGTACTTC. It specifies CASSLGDRGQETQYF. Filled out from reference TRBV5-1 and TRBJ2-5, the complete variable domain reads KAGVTQTPRYLIKTRGQQVTLSCSPISGHRSVSWYQQTPGQGLQFLFEYFSETQRNKGNFPGRFSGRQFSNSRSEMNVSTLELGDSALYLCASSLGDRGQETQYFGPGTRLLVL.

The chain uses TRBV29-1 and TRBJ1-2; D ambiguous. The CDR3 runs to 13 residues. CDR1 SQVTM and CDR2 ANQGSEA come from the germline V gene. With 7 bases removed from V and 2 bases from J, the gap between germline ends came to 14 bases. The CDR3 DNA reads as TGCAGCGCTGACGGGCCGGGAAACTATGGCTACACCTTC. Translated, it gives CSADGPGNYGYTF.

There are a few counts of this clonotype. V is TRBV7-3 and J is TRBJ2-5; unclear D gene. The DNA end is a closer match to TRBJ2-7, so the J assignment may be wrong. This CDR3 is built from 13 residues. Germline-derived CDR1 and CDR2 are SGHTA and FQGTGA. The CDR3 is CASSLMPKGEQYF. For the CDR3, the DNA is TGTGCCAGCAGCTTAATGCCTAAAGGCGAGCAGTACTTC.

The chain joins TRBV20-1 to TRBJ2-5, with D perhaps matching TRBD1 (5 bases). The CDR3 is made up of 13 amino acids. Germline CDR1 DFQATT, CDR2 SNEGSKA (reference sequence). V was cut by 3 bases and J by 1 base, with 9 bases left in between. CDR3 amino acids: CSARQTVQETQYF. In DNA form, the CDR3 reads TGCAGTGCTAGGCAGACAGTCCAAGAGACCCAGTACTTC.

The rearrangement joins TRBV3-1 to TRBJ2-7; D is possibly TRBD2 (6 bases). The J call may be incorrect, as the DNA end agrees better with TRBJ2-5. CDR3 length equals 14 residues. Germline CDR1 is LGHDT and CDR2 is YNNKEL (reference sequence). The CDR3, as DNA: TGTGCCAGCAGCCATCGGGGGTCCTTCGAGACCCAGTACTTC. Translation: CASSHRGSFETQYF.

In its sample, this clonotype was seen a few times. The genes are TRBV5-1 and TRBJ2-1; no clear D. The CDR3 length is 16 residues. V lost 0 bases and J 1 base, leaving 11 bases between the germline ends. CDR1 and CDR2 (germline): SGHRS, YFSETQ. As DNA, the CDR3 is TGCGCCAGCAGCTTGGATGGTAGCTGGTCCTACAATGAGCAGTTCTTC. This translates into CASSLDGSWSYNEQFF. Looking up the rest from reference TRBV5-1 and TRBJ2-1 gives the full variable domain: KAGVTQTPRYLIKTRGQQVTLSCSPISGHRSVSWYQQTPGQGLQFLFEYFSETQRNKGNFPGRFSGRQFSNSRSEMNVSTLELGDSALYLCASSLDGSWSYNEQFFGPGTRLTVL.

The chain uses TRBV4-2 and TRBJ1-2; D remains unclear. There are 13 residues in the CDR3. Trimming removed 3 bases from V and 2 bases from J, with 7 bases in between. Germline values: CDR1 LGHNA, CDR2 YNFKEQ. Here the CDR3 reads CASSQWVNYGYTF. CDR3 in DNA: TGTGCCAGCAGCCAGTGGGTAAACTATGGCTACACCTTC.

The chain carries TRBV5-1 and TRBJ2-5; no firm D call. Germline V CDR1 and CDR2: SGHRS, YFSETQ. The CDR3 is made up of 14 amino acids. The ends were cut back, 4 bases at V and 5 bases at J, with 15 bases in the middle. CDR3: CASSQAVFRETQYF. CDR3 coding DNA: TGCGCCAGCAGCCAGGCGGTCTTTCGGGAGACCCAGTACTTC.

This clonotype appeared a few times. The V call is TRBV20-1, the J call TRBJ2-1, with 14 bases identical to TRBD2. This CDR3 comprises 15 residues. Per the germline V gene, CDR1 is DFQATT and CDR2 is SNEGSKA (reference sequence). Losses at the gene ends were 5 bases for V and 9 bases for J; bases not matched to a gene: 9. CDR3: CSAGTSGSRSFEQFF. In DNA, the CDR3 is TGCAGTGCTGGGACTAGCGGGAGCCGGTCATTTGAGCAGTTCTTC.

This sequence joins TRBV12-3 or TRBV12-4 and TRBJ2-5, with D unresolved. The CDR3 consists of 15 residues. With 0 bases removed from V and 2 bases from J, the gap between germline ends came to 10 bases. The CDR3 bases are TGTGCCAGCAGTTTAGCGAACAGAAAACAAGAGACCCAGTACTTC. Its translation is CASSLANRKQETQYF.

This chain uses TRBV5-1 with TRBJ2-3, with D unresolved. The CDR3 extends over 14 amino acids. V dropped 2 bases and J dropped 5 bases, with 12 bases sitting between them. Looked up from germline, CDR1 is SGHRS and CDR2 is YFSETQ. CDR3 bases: TGCGCCAGCAGCTTACTACCGGGTGGAGATACGCAGTATTTT. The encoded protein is CASSLLPGGDTQYF.

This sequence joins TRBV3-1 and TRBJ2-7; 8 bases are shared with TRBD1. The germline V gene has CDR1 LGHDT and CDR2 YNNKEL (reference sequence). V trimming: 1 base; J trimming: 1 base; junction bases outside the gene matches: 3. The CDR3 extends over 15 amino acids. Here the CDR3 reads CASSQVTGGSYEQYF. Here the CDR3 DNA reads TGTGCCAGCAGCCAAGTCACAGGGGGATCCTACGAGCAGTACTTC.

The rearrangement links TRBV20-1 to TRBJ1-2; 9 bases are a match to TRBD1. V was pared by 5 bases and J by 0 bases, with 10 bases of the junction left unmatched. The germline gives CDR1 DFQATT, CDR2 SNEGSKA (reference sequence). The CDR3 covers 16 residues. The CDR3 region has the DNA TGCAGTGCTGAAACAGGGGGCCCGCCTTCTAACTATGGCTACACCTTC. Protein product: CSAETGGPPSNYGYTF.

This CDR3 reads CASSPEGGSTDTQYF. CDR3 DNA sequence: TGTGCCAGCAGCCCCGAGGGTGGTAGCACAGATACGCAGTATTTT. The J gene is TRBJ2-3, the V gene TRBV5-6, with TRBD2 as a possible D gene (5 bases). The V and J ends lost 4 bases and 0 bases respectively, with 12 bases between them. This CDR3 region has 15 residues. CDR1 is SGHDT, CDR2 YYEEEE, per germline.

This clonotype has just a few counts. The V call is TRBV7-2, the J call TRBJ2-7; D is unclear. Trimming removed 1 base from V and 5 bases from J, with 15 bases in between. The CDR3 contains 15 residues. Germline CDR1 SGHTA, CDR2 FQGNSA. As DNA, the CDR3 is TGTGCCAGCAGCTTAGGCCCTGCTAAATCCGACGAGCAGTACTTC. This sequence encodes CASSLGPAKSDEQYF.

The CDR3 spells CASSLEAGVYNEQFF. In nucleotides, the CDR3 is TGTGCCAGCAGCTTGGAGGCAGGTGTGTACAATGAGCAGTTCTTC. This sequence joins TRBV5-5 and TRBJ2-1, with D unresolved. Germline CDR1 and CDR2: SGHKS and YYEKEE (reference sequence). CDR3 length: 15 residues. V was shortened by 0 bases and J by 4 bases, with 11 bases between the two germline ends.

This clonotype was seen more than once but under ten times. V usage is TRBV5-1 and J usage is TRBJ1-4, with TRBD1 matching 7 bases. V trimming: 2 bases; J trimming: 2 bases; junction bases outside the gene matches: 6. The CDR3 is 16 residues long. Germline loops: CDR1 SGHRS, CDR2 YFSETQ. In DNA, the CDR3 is TGCGCCAGCAGCTTAGGGGGCCCGACGACTAATGAAAAACTGTTTTTT. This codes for CASSLGGPTTNEKLFF.

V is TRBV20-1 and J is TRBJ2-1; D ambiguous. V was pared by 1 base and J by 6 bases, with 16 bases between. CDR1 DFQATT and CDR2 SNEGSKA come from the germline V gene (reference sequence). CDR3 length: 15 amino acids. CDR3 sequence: CSARGEVWGSNEQFF. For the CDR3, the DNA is TGCAGTGCTAGAGGAGAGGTCTGGGGTAGCAATGAGCAGTTCTTC.

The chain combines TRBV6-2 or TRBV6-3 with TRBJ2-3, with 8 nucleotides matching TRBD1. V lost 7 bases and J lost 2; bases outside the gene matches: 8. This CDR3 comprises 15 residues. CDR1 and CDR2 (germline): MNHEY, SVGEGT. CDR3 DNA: TGTGCCAGCAAGGGAGGACAGGGAACCACAGATACGCAGTATTTT. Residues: CASKGGQGTTDTQYF.

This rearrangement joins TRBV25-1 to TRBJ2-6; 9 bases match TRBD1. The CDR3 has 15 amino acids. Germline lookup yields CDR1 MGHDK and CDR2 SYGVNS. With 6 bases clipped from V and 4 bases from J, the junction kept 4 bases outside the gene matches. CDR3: CASSGQGIGANVLTF. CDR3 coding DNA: TGTGCCAGCAGCGGACAGGGGATCGGGGCCAACGTCCTGACTTTC.